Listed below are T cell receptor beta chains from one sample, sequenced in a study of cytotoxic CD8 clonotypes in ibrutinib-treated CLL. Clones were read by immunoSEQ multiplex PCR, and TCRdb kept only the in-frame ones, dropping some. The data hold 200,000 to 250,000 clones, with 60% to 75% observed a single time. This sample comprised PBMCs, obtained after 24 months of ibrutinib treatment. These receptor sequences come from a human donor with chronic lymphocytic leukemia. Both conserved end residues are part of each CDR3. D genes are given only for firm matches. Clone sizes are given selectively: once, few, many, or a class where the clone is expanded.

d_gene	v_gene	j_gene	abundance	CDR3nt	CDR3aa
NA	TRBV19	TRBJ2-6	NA	TGTGCCAGTAGTTACGGCTCTGGGGCCAACGTCCTGACTTTC	CASSYGSGANVLTF
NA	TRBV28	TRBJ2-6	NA	TGTGCCAGCAGTCCCCCTCAGGATACTGGGGCCAACGTCCTGACTTTC	CASSPPQDTGANVLTF
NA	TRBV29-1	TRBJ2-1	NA	TGCAGCGGGGCCCACAATGAGCAGTTCTTC	CSGAHNEQFF
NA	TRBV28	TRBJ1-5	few	TGTGCCAGCCGACGCATGGCCTTCCCCAATCAGCCCCAGCATTTT	CASRRMAFPNQPQHF
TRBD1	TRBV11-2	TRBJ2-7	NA	TGTGCCAGCAGCACAACAGGGGGTCTCGAGCAGTACTTC	CASSTTGGLEQYF
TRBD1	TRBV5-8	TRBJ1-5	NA	TGTGCCAGCAGCTTTGGGACAGGCGGGCAGCCCCAGCATTTT	CASSFGTGGQPQHF
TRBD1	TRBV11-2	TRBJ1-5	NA	TGTGCCAGCAGCTTGACAGGGGGTCCAAATCAGCCCCAGCATTTT	CASSLTGGPNQPQHF
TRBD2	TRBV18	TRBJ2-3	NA	TGTGCCAGCTCACTAGGGCTAGCGGGAGAGAGAGATACGCAGTATTTT	CASSLGLAGERDTQYF
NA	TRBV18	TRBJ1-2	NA	TGTGCCAGCTCACCGGGAGGGGCCCTCTATGGCTACACCTTC	CASSPGGALYGYTF
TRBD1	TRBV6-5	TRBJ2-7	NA	TGTGCCAGCAGTAGGGGACAGGGGGCCGGATACGAGCAGTACTTC	CASSRGQGAGYEQYF
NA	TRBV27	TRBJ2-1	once	TGTGCCAGCAGTCCGTGGCTAGCCGGGTCCTACAATGAGCAGTTCTTC	CASSPWLAGSYNEQFF
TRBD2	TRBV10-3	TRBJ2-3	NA	TGTGCCATCAGTGATTCTAGCGGGAGTACGCAGTATTTT	CAISDSSGSTQYF
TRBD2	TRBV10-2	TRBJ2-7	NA	TGCGCCAGCAAGACACTAGCGGGAGAAACGGGGGAGCAGTACTTC	CASKTLAGETGEQYF
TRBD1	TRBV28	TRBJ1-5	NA	TGTGCCAGCAGTCCAGGCCGGGACAGGGCTTTTCAGCCCCAGCATTTT	CASSPGRDRAFQPQHF